In its sample, the clone carrying this T cell receptor beta chain was seen many times. Its antigen is as yet unknown. CD8+CD57+ cell expansion had been shown by flow cytometry in patients chosen for sequencing. Genomic DNA, the template, was used for profiling of the TCR beta VDJ and CDR3. TCRdb called the reads again in MiXCR, with one record for every CDR3 protein. The table shows roughly 280,000 distinct CDR3 sequences, with 56% occurring only once. The sample is drawn from a study of CD8+CD57+ T cells in acquired aplastic anemia. Study as a whole: Sorted CD4+ and CD8+ cells gave an average of about 3 ug of DNA. General observations from the study: Patients and controls turned out to have 25 to 30 CD8+ CDR3 sequences in common.

V was shortened by 9 bases and J by 0 bases, with 24 bases between the two germline ends. The CDR3 has 18 residues. The germline V gene has CDR1 MNHNS and CDR2 SASEGT. This TCR was recovered from a human donor with aplastic anemia. This chain connects TRBV6-1 to TRBJ1-3; tentatively, D is TRBD1 (6 bases). The specimen was sorted CD4+, CD8+, or CD8+CD57+ T cells (not recorded which) from PBMCs. CDR3 residues: CASLGGSGGLPSGNTIYF. The CDR3 DNA reads TGTGCCAGTTTGGGAGGGAGTGGGGGCCTCCCCTCTGGAAACACCATATATTTT.